This T cell receptor beta chain was identified during a study of T-cell memory formation after mild COVID-19. Study outcomes and limitations: Clones shrinking from day 15 to 85 showed even CD4/CD8 mixes; later expanders tilted CD4+. Contracting CD4+ clones lay largely in CM and EM, with CD8+ ones residing in EMRA.

V was clipped by 0 bases and J by 10 bases, with 16 bases between them. Germline values: CDR1 SGHRS, CDR2 YFSETQ. The CDR3 is 14 amino acids. Regarding this clonotype: Its antigen is undetermined.

Researchers used 5'RACE with constant-segment primers to make TCR alpha and TCR beta cDNA libraries that carry sample barcodes and UMIs. A single record per CDR3 protein comes from TCRdb applying MiXCR to the 5' RACE reads. The sample holds approximately 350,000 distinct CDR3 sequences; approximately 12% are singletons and the top ten take 20% to 25%. The rearrangement joins TRBV5-1 to TRBJ1-1, with D tentatively TRBD1 (5 bases). The sequence derives from a young man who had mild COVID-19 (a few samples of this study predate the infection). Cell type and time point are not known. Sequenced sample: PBMCs or a T cell subset sorted from them (not recorded which). The CDR3, as DNA: TGCGCCAGCAGCTTGGAAGGGACCCGCACGGCAGCTTTCTTT. Its translation: CASSLEGTRTAAFF.